This T cell receptor beta chain emerged from a study of T cells in Graves' hyperthyroidism and ophthalmopathy. The TCR beta CDR3 regions underwent amplification using RNA transcripts as the source. Primed by the HTBI set, a first-round RT-PCR was run on the TCR CDR3. TCRdb analysed the multiplex PCR reads with MiXCR anew, one entry per CDR3 protein. The sample carries about 690,000 distinct CDR3 sequences, approximately 15% recorded once. This clonotype was seen only a few times. Antigen unknown. Study results and caveats: It was a median 6.5 months before onset that the model predicted ophthalmopathy. The authors' 13 V-J model separated ophthalmopathy from stable hyperthyroidism. In the blood, most expanded thyroid clonotypes above 0.001 appeared as well.

It was 10 ml of fresh peripheral blood that supplied the PBMCs. This clonotype was sampled from a middle-aged man with Graves' hyperthyroidism. Sequencing used blood.

The CDR3 bases are TGCAGCACCCCGCGGGGTAGCGGGAGCACAGATACGCAGTATTTT. Residues: CSTPRGSGSTDTQYF. The genes are TRBV29-1 and TRBJ2-3; 7 positions agree with TRBD2. After removal of 8 bases from V and 0 bases from J, the junction contained 11 bases not matched to a gene. This CDR3 comprises 15 residues. The germline V gene encodes CDR1 SQVTM and CDR2 ANQGSEA.